This T cell receptor beta chain comes out of a study of Graves' ophthalmopathy and Graves' hyperthyroidism. Background on the study: Peripheral blood (taken before any treatment) was collected at initial diagnosis. Study conclusions and caveats: Detection in blood was also observed for most expanded thyroid clonotypes above 0.001 frequency. Progression of ophthalmopathy was predicted by the model with more than 70% sensitivity and roughly 74% specificity.

Transcripts of RNA were the source for amplifying TCR beta CDR3 regions. The first round was an RT-PCR with HTBI primers, and the second round was a multiplex PCR. TCRdb re-called the multiplex PCR reads with MiXCR, one entry per CDR3 protein. The sample holds hundreds of thousands of distinct CDR3 sequences; more than 40% are singletons and the top ten take roughly 3%. This clonotype was detected only a few times. The antigen remains unidentified. Germline lookup yields CDR1 SNHLY and CDR2 FYNNEI. The CDR3 is 14 amino acids. V was clipped by 8 bases and J by 0 bases, with 13 bases between them. The TCR originated in an adult man with Graves' ophthalmopathy. The rearrangement joins TRBV2 to TRBJ1-1; D not resolved. Specimen: peripheral blood. The CDR3 nucleotides are TGTGCCAGCGTATCCGGACGGATGAACACTGAAGCTTTCTTT. It translates to CASVSGRMNTEAFF.